This T cell receptor (beta chain) was retrieved from a study of T cell changes during pregnancy in multiple sclerosis. Produced via immunoSEQ multiplex PCR; TCRdb's table is partial and in-frame only. The sample lists about 33,000 clones; about 89% were seen once. Points on this clone: The same CDR3 also results from other DNA sequences found in this sample.

V was cut by 0 bases and J by 0 bases, with 6 bases left in between. Germline loops: CDR1 SGDLS, CDR2 YYNGEE. This CDR3 has 15 amino acids. This chain uses TRBV9 with TRBJ2-2, with D unclear. The sequencing used CD4+ T cells from peripheral blood mononuclear cells, collected in the third trimester of pregnancy. The receptor's source is a female donor in good health, enrolled as a control in a pregnancy study. The CDR3, as DNA: TGTGCCAGCAGCGTAGGCGGTTCGAACACCGGGGAGCTGTTTTTT. Its protein is CASSVGGSNTGELFF.